These 7 T cell receptor beta chains originate from one sample sequenced in a study of CD8 T cells in Susac syndrome. Reverse transcription of roughly 0.5 to 1 ug RNA used random hexamers. Via MiXCR, TCRdb re-called the immunoSEQ multiplex PCR reads, giving one row per CDR3 protein. The data contain about 210,000 distinct CDR3 sequences, roughly 96% of them singletons. The sequenced material came from CD4+ T cells from PBMCs. These receptors came from a human donor with multiple sclerosis.

The CDR3 spells CASSPTPGQGAYEQYF. The CDR3 DNA sequence: TGTGCCAGCAGCCCTACTCCGGGACAGGGGGCTTACGAGCAGTACTTC. The chain links TRBV9 to TRBJ2-7; 12 bases map to TRBD1. The CDR3 contains 16 residues. Germline V gene data show CDR1 as SGDLS and CDR2 as YYNGEE. J gave up 4 bases and V 4 bases, and 9 bases lay outside the gene matches.

The chain combines TRBV7-3 with TRBJ2-2; no reliable D call. Germline CDR1 SGHTA, CDR2 FQGTGA. The length of the CDR3 is 15 residues. Trimming took off 3 bases at V and 8 bases at J, with 16 bases between the two ends. CDR3 DNA: TGTGCCAGCAGCTTCACGCCCGCCTCGCAGGGGGAGCTGTTTTTT. Its translation: CASSFTPASQGELFF.

This chain links TRBV20-1 with TRBJ2-5; 9 nucleotides agree with TRBD1. This CDR3 has 13 residues. V shed 6 bases, J shed 6 bases, and the junction held 8 bases outside the gene matches. Germline V gene lookup returns CDR1 DFQATT and CDR2 SNEGSKA (reference sequence). CDR3 in amino acids: CSAPDRGTKTQYF. The DNA of the CDR3 is TGCAGTGCACCCGACAGGGGGACGAAGACCCAGTACTTC.

This chain connects TRBV18 to TRBJ1-5; D call uncertain. With 3 bases removed from V and 4 bases from J, the gap between germline ends came to 16 bases. CDR1 and CDR2 from the germline V gene are KGHSH and LQKENI. The CDR3 is 16 amino acids. CDR3 loop: CASSPNKGGLNQPQHF. The CDR3 nucleotides are TGTGCCAGCTCACCCAATAAGGGAGGGCTGAATCAGCCCCAGCATTTT.

J is TRBJ2-7 and V is TRBV2, with D possibly being TRBD1 or TRBD2 (5 bases each). The CDR3 consists of 13 residues. Deletions cut 8 bases from V and 0 bases from J, with 11 bases between. Looked up from germline, CDR1 is SNHLY and CDR2 is FYNNEI. The CDR3 is CASWDQHSYEQYF. DNA of the CDR3: TGTGCCAGCTGGGACCAGCACTCCTACGAGCAGTACTTC.

CDR3 DNA: TGTGCCAGCAGCGAGATCTCCTACAATGAGCAGTTCTTC. Its translation: CASSEISYNEQFF. The rearrangement uses TRBV9 and TRBJ2-1; D is undetermined. This CDR3 comprises 13 residues. Germline CDR1 SGDLS, CDR2 YYNGEE. Trimming stripped 3 bases from V and 0 bases from J, with 4 bases between.

The chain recombines TRBV2 with TRBJ2-7, with 9 bases identical to TRBD1. Germline V gene lookup returns CDR1 SNHLY and CDR2 FYNNEI. Trimming at V came to 7 bases and at J to 6 bases, leaving 4 bases not matched to a gene. This CDR3 has 12 amino acids. CDR3 DNA sequence: TGTGCCAGCACTAAGACAGGGGGCGAGCAGTACTTC. As protein: CASTKTGGEQYF.